These 23 T cell receptor beta chains originate from one sample sequenced in a study of T cell responses to AZD1222 COVID-19 vaccine. Profiled with immunoSEQ multiplex PCR; TCRdb holds only in-frame clones, not every one. The sample lists about 69,000 clones, roughly 80% seen once, with 20% to 25% in the top ten. The sequencing here drew on peripheral blood, taken 28 days after the second AZD1222 dose. The source of these receptors is an adult who received the AZD1222 COVID-19 vaccine.

The rearrangement uses TRBV9 and TRBJ1-2; 9 positions agree with TRBD1. The CDR3 covers 13 residues. After removal of 8 bases from V and 3 bases from J, the junction contained 5 bases not matched to a gene. Germline values: CDR1 SGDLS, CDR2 YYNGEE. The CDR3 coding sequence is TGTGCCAGTCCCGGGACAGGGCACTATGGCTACACCTTC. Its protein is CASPGTGHYGYTF.

The chain joins TRBV20-1 to TRBJ2-3; D remains ambiguous. V was cut by 5 bases and J by 4 bases, with 7 bases left in between. Germline lookup yields CDR1 DFQATT and CDR2 SNEGSKA (reference sequence). CDR3 size: 11 residues. CDR3 loop: CSAQMADTQYF. For the CDR3, the DNA is TGCAGTGCTCAGATGGCAGATACGCAGTATTTT.

The CDR3 DNA is TGTGCCAGTGAAGACAGGCCCGGTCAGCCCCAGCATTTT. It codes for CASEDRPGQPQHF. The chain uses TRBV19 and TRBJ1-5; a weak D match, TRBD1 (6 bases). The CDR3 totals 13 residues. CDR1 is LNHDA and CDR2 is SQIVND in the germline V gene (reference sequence). Trimming shortened V by 8 bases and J by 6 bases, and 14 bases separated the two germline ends. The variable domain in full, with the rest retrieved from reference TRBV19 and TRBJ1-5, is DGGITQSPKYLFRKEGQNVTLSCEQNLNHDAMYWYRQDPGQGLRLIYYSQIVNDFQKGDIAEGYSVSREKKESFPLTVTSAQKNPTAFYLCASEDRPGQPQHFGDGTRLSIL.

The V gene is TRBV21-1, the J gene TRBJ2-4; TRBD1 is the table's D call and was not checked against the DNA. TRBV21-1 is recorded as a pseudogene. This CDR3 is built from 15 residues. Here the CDR3 DNA reads TGTGCCAGCAGCAAAACCCACCAGGATGTAAACATTCAGTACTTC. It specifies CASSKTHQDVNIQYF.

This chain uses TRBV5-8 with TRBJ2-2, with D uncertain. Germline V gene sequence: CDR1 SGHTS, CDR2 YDEGEE. The V gene lost 3 bases and the J gene lost 1 base, with 13 bases spanning the gap. The CDR3 consists of 16 residues. DNA of the CDR3: TGTGCCAGCAGCTCCCTCCCCCCAGGGAACACCGGGGAGCTGTTTTTT. It specifies CASSSLPPGNTGELFF.

V gene TRBV12-5 combines with J gene TRBJ1-1, with D possibly TRBD1 on 6 matching bases. In germline, CDR1 is LGHNT, CDR2 FRNRAP. The germline V and J ends were trimmed by 0 bases and 5 bases, with 10 bases remaining between them. The CDR3 consists of 14 residues. CDR3 bases: TGTGCTAGTGGTTTGGTACAGGGTGGAACTGAAGCTTTCTTT. It is translated as CASGLVQGGTEAFF.

The gene calls are TRBV5-1 and TRBJ1-2; D not resolved. Germline CDR1 is SGHRS and CDR2 is YFSETQ. This CDR3 region has 13 residues. The V end lost 5 bases, the J end lost 0 bases, and 8 bases lay between the germline ends. CDR3 loop: CASSFGSNYGYTF. CDR3 bases: TGCGCCAGCAGTTTTGGGTCTAACTATGGCTACACCTTC.

V and J are TRBV27 and TRBJ2-3; the match to TRBD2 covers 7 bases. From germline, CDR1 is MNHEY and CDR2 SMNVEV (reference sequence). After removal of 2 bases from V and 2 bases from J, the junction contained 4 bases not matched to a gene. The CDR3 totals 15 residues. CDR3 in DNA: TGTGCCAGCAGTTTAGCGGGGGTAGTCACAGATACGCAGTATTTT. Its translation: CASSLAGVVTDTQYF.

The CDR3 spells CASSSFRGQGFLNEQFF. As DNA, the CDR3 is TGTGCCAGCAGCTCGTTCCGGGGACAGGGATTTTTGAATGAGCAGTTCTTC. V and J are TRBV7-2 and TRBJ2-1; 9 nucleotides match TRBD1. The CDR3 covers 17 residues. V shed 4 bases and J 7 bases; nucleotides not matched to a gene: 14. Germline V gene sequence: CDR1 SGHTA, CDR2 FQGNSA. The variable domain in full, with the rest retrieved from reference TRBV7-2 and TRBJ2-1, is GAGVSQSPSNKVTEKGKDVELRCDPISGHTALYWYRQSLGQGLEFLIYFQGNSAPDKSGLPSDRFSAERTGGSVSTLTIQRTQQEDSAVYLCASSSFRGQGFLNEQFFGPGTRLTVL.

This chain joins TRBV5-6 and TRBJ2-6; D is unresolved. Trimming removed 2 bases at V and 0 bases at J, with 18 bases between. Germline V gene data show CDR1 as SGHDT and CDR2 as YYEEEE. This CDR3 contains 19 residues. The CDR3 nucleotides are TGTGCCAGCAGCTTTAAGAGAGACCTATTATTCTCTGGGGCCAACGTCCTGACTTTC. This sequence encodes CASSFKRDLLFSGANVLTF.

The sample holds a few counts of this clone. The chain couples TRBV12-5 to TRBJ2-7, with D possibly TRBD1 on 6 matching bases. The CDR3 spans 14 residues. CDR1 is LGHNT, CDR2 FRNRAP, per germline. Trimming took off 7 bases at V and 1 base at J, with 14 bases between the two ends. The CDR3 region is CASALDSPSYEQYF. In nucleotides, the CDR3 is TGTGCTAGTGCCCTGGACAGCCCATCCTACGAGCAGTACTTC.

V is TRBV7-9 and J is TRBJ1-1; no clear D gene. The CDR3 is made up of 13 amino acids. Trimming cost V 5 bases and J 8 bases, with 15 bases left between them. The germline V gene encodes CDR1 SEHNR and CDR2 FQNEAQ (reference sequence). CDR3 coding DNA: TGTGCCAGCAGCCTAACTGGGCTAACCGAAGCTTTCTTT. Protein sequence: CASSLTGLTEAFF.

V gene TRBV5-1 combines with J gene TRBJ1-1, with D possibly TRBD1 on 6 matching bases. Trimming shortened V by 3 bases and J by 7 bases, and 10 bases separated the two germline ends. CDR1 is SGHRS and CDR2 is YFSETQ in the germline V gene. CDR3 length: 12 residues. CDR3: CASSYGQSEAFF. For the CDR3, the DNA is TGCGCCAGCAGCTACGGACAGAGTGAAGCTTTCTTT.

The chain's CDR3 is CASTWGGRSGGYTF. For the CDR3, the DNA is TGTGCCAGTACCTGGGGGGGACGATCGGGCGGCTACACCTTC. V usage is TRBV19 and J usage is TRBJ1-2, with D perhaps TRBD1 (5 bases). Looked up from germline, CDR1 is LNHDA and CDR2 is SQIVND (reference sequence). Trimming removed 7 bases from V and 8 bases from J, with 20 bases in between. The CDR3 length is 14 residues.

This clone occurred a few times. The chain carries TRBV28 and TRBJ1-2; 12 bases are a match to TRBD1. CDR1 and CDR2 from the germline V gene are MDHEN and SYDVKM. The CDR3 has 15 amino acids. After removal of 7 bases from V and 8 bases from J, the junction contained 11 bases not matched to a gene. CDR3 sequence: CASKADGTGGGGYTF. The CDR3 DNA is TGTGCCAGCAAGGCCGATGGGACAGGGGGCGGGGGCTACACCTTC.

This chain links TRBV15 with TRBJ1-5; D not resolved. The germline gives CDR1 LNHNV, CDR2 YYDKDF (reference sequence). Trimming stripped 2 bases from V and 4 bases from J, with 12 bases between. The CDR3 sequence is 15 residues long. CDR3 loop: CATSRTGPLNQPQHF. The CDR3 region has the DNA TGTGCCACCAGCAGAACCGGGCCCTTAAATCAGCCCCAGCATTTT.

The gene calls are TRBV6-5 and TRBJ1-1; 9 positions match TRBD1. Per the germline V gene, CDR1 is MNHEY and CDR2 is SVGAGI. This CDR3 has 14 amino acids. V was clipped by 4 bases and J by 11 bases; unmatched bases: 11. CDR3 region: CASSLGQGGWKAFF. The CDR3 DNA follows: TGTGCCAGCAGTTTGGGACAGGGAGGTTGGAAGGCTTTCTTT.

The genes are TRBV19 and TRBJ2-1, with 11 bases lining up with TRBD2. Germline V gene data show CDR1 as LNHDA and CDR2 as SQIVND (reference sequence). V trimming: 2 bases; J trimming: 11 bases; junction bases outside the gene matches: 5. The CDR3 loop spans 14 amino acids. Here the CDR3 reads CASSILAGGRKQFF. The CDR3 DNA follows: TGTGCCAGTAGTATACTAGCGGGAGGACGTAAGCAGTTCTTC.

This sequence joins TRBV6-5 and TRBJ1-2; D is undetermined. CDR3 size: 14 residues. In germline, CDR1 is MNHEY, CDR2 SVGAGI. Trimming removed 4 bases at V and 2 bases at J, with 11 bases between. The CDR3, as DNA: TGTGCCAGCAGTTCCCCCCCACCCAACTATGGCTACACCTTC. Translated: CASSSPPPNYGYTF.

The CDR3 nucleotides are TGCGCCAGCAGCTTTACCGGGACAGGACTCTACGAGCAGTACTTC. Translating it yields CASSFTGTGLYEQYF. The gene calls are TRBV4-1 and TRBJ2-7; TRBD1 aligns across 8 bases. This CDR3 is built from 15 residues. Germline loops: CDR1 MGHRA, CDR2 YSYEKL. Trimming removed 5 bases from V and 3 bases from J; junction bases left unmatched: 9.

The V call is TRBV19, the J call TRBJ1-6, with 9 bases lining up with TRBD1. Germline CDR1 LNHDA, CDR2 SQIVND (reference sequence). V shed 4 bases and J 2 bases; nucleotides not matched to a gene: 3. This CDR3 comprises 16 residues. The CDR3 here is CASSRRTGAYNSPLHF. CDR3 sequence (DNA): TGTGCCAGTAGTAGGCGGACAGGGGCCTATAATTCACCCCTCCACTTT.

This chain links TRBV5-1 with TRBJ1-2, with 10 bases lining up with TRBD1. After removal of 3 bases from V and 5 bases from J, the junction contained 4 bases not matched to a gene. The CDR3 is 14 residues long. The germline CDR1 and CDR2 sequences are SGHRS and YFSETQ. The CDR3 protein is CASSYGQGVYGYTF. CDR3 coding DNA: TGCGCCAGCAGCTATGGACAGGGGGTTTATGGCTACACCTTC.

This clone was recorded a few times. The chain employs TRBV6-5 and TRBJ2-2; D tentatively fits TRBD1 or TRBD2 (5 bases each). Trimming stripped 6 bases from V and 3 bases from J, with 11 bases between. CDR3 length equals 14 residues. The germline V gene has CDR1 MNHEY and CDR2 SVGAGI. The DNA of the CDR3 is TGTGCCAGCAGCTCCGGGACGCACACCGGGGAGCTGTTTTTT. As protein: CASSSGTHTGELFF.